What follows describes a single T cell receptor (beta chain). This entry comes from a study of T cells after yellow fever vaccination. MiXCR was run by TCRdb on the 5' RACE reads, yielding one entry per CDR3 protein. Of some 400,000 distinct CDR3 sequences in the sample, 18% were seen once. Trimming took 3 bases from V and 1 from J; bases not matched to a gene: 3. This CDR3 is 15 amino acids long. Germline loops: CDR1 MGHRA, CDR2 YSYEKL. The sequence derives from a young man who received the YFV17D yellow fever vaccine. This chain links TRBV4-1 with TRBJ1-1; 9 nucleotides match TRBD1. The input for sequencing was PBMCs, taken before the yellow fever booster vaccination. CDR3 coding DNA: TGCGCCAGCAGCCACTACAGGGGGCGGAACACTGAAGCTTTCTTT. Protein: CASSHYRGRNTEAFF.